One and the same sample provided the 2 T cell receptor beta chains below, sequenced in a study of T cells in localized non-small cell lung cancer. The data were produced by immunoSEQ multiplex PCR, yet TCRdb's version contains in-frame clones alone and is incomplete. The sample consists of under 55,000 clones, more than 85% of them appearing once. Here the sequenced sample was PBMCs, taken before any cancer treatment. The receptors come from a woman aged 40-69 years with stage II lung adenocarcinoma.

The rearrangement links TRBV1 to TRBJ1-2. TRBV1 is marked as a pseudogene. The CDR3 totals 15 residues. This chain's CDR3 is CTSRLRVRKTYGYTF. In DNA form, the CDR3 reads TGCACCAGCAGATTGCGTGTGCGAAAGACCTATGGCTACACCTTC.

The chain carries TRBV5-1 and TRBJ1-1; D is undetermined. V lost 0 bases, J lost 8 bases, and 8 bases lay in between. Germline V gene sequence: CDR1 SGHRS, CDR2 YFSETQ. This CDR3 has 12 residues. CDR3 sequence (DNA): TGCGCCAGCAGCTTGGAAGGAGGGGAAGCTTTCTTT. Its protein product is CASSLEGGEAFF.